The rows below give T cell receptor beta chains drawn from one sample of a study of T cells after yellow fever vaccination. TCRdb re-derived calls from the 5' RACE reads in MiXCR, one entry per CDR3 protein. The top ten hold approximately 20% of the sample, which has 300,000 to 350,000 distinct CDR3 sequences, around 4.5% seen once. Specimen: PBMCs, collected 15 days after the yellow fever booster vaccination. The receptors come from a man between 18 and 29 years old who received the YFV17D yellow fever vaccine. CDR3s include the opening cysteine and the closing phenylalanine or tryptophan. The order of the fields is clone size, D gene, J gene, V gene, CDR3 protein, CDR3 DNA. D genes are given only for firm matches. The size field is filled for only some rows; it gives once, few, many or a size class.

many,-,TRBJ2-3,TRBV5-1,CASSADSGFTDTQYF,TGCGCCAGCAGTGCGGACTCAGGTTTCACAGATACGCAGTATTTT
-,-,TRBJ1-1,TRBV3-1,CASSRGDGGNTEAFF,TGTGCCAGCAGCCGGGGGGACGGGGGTAACACTGAAGCTTTCTTT
many,-,TRBJ1-4,TRBV4-3,CASSQEAEGWEKLFF,TGCGCCAGCAGCCAAGAAGCGGAGGGATGGGAAAAACTGTTTTTT
many,-,TRBJ1-5,TRBV12-3/TRBV12-4,CASKRGGEGTYSNQPQHF,TGTGCCAGCAAACGCGGCGGGGAGGGAACCTATAGCAATCAGCCCCAGCATTTT
many,-,TRBJ1-5,TRBV29-1,CSVAAEGYQPQHF,TGCAGCGTTGCGGCCGAGGGTTATCAGCCCCAGCATTTT
few,TRBD2,TRBJ2-1,TRBV5-1,CASSLAVQRGYNEQFF,TGCGCCAGCAGCTTGGCGGTCCAGCGGGGTTACAATGAGCAGTTCTTC
few,-,TRBJ1-2,TRBV9,CASSAGEVYGYTF,TGTGCCAGCAGCGCAGGGGAAGTCTATGGCTACACCTTC
many,-,TRBJ1-6,TRBV29-1,CSVGWNSPLHF,TGCAGCGTTGGGTGGAATTCACCCCTCCACTTT
-,-,TRBJ2-3,TRBV7-2,CASSLSQVAGRDTQYF,TGTGCCAGCAGCTTAAGTCAGGTTGCGGGGAGAGATACGCAGTATTTT
-,TRBD1,TRBJ1-1,TRBV14,CASSLRPGTENTEAFF,TGTGCCAGCAGCCTCCGACCCGGGACAGAGAACACTGAAGCTTTCTTT
many,-,TRBJ2-3,TRBV7-9,CASSPNVGSTDTQYF,TGTGCCAGCAGCCCAAACGTCGGGAGCACAGATACGCAGTATTTT
few,-,TRBJ2-2,TRBV5-1,CASSLFTRGTGELFF,TGCGCCAGCAGCTTGTTTACAAGGGGCACCGGGGAGCTGTTTTTT
many,-,TRBJ1-2,TRBV6-1,CASSEYGRRIYGYTF,TGTGCCAGCAGTGAATATGGCCGGCGGATCTATGGCTACACCTTC
many,TRBD2,TRBJ2-4,TRBV5-1,CASSTTGEGLNIQYF,TGCGCCAGCAGCACTACGGGGGAGGGGCTGAACATTCAGTACTTC
-,-,TRBJ2-3,TRBV12-5,CASGKRTDTQYF,TGTGCTAGTGGTAAACGCACAGATACGCAGTATTTT
few,-,TRBJ1-3,TRBV7-8,CASRAGLFSGNTIYF,TGTGCCAGCAGAGCAGGGCTATTCTCTGGAAACACCATATATTTT
-,TRBD1,TRBJ2-2,TRBV14,CASSLGQVFPGELFF,TGTGCCAGCAGCCTGGGACAGGTCTTTCCCGGGGAGCTGTTTTTT
-,-,TRBJ1-1,TRBV20-1,CSARDLNTEAFF,TGCAGTGCTAGAGACCTCAACACTGAAGCTTTCTTT
many,-,TRBJ2-6,TRBV9,CASSVSGAGANVLTF,TGTGCCAGCAGCGTATCAGGGGCCGGGGCCAACGTCCTGACTTTC
many,-,TRBJ1-3,TRBV6-5,CASSYSVSPSGNTIYF,TGTGCCAGCAGTTACTCGGTTAGCCCCTCTGGAAACACCATATATTTT
many,TRBD1,TRBJ1-4,TRBV27,CASSPGQGPPEKLFF,TGTGCCAGCAGTCCCGGACAGGGTCCTCCGGAAAAACTGTTTTTT
many,TRBD1,TRBJ2-3,TRBV7-9,CASSRTGGRIDTQYF,TGTGCCAGCAGTCGAACAGGGGGACGGATAGATACGCAGTATTTT
-,TRBD1,TRBJ2-7,TRBV20-1,CSATPGQGASYEQYF,TGCAGTGCTACGCCGGGACAGGGGGCTTCCTACGAGCAGTACTTC
few,TRBD2,TRBJ2-3,TRBV5-4,CASSAGLAGSTDTQYF,TGTGCCAGCAGCGCTGGACTAGCGGGGAGCACAGATACGCAGTATTTT
many,TRBD2,TRBJ2-5,TRBV7-9,CASMAGVQETQYF,TGTGCCAGCATGGCGGGGGTACAAGAGACCCAGTACTTC
many,-,TRBJ2-4,TRBV5-1,CASSLGPSSANIQYF,TGCGCCAGCAGCCTGGGACCGTCGTCAGCGAACATTCAGTACTTC
few,-,TRBJ1-6,TRBV10-3,CAAVADRSSPLHF,TGTGCCGCGGTCGCCGACAGAAGTTCACCCCTCCACTTT
few,-,TRBJ1-2,TRBV14,CASSQEAGANSNYGYTF,TGTGCCAGCAGCCAAGAGGCAGGGGCGAATTCTAACTATGGCTACACCTTC
many,-,TRBJ2-6,TRBV5-1,CASSLYRDLAGANVLTF,TGCGCCAGCAGCTTGTACAGGGATTTGGCTGGGGCCAACGTCCTGACTTTC
many,-,TRBJ1-4,TRBV10-2,CASTLEGYEKLFF,TGCGCCAGCACCCTGGAAGGTTATGAAAAACTGTTTTTT
many,-,TRBJ2-7,TRBV5-6,CASSLRGGRTSLEQYF,TGTGCCAGCAGCTTGAGGGGGGGACGGACGTCTCTCGAGCAGTACTTC
few,-,TRBJ1-2,TRBV18,CASSPQENYGYTF,TGTGCCAGCTCACCCCAGGAAAACTATGGCTACACCTTC
-,TRBD1,TRBJ1-2,TRBV7-3,CASSLPGGDGYTF,TGTGCCAGCAGCTTACCAGGGGGGGATGGCTACACCTTC
few,TRBD1,TRBJ2-7,TRBV19,CASSIRDRGLYEQYF,TGTGCCAGTAGTATCCGGGACAGGGGGCTCTACGAGCAGTACTTC
many,-,TRBJ2-4,TRBV7-9,CASSSGPGEDIQYF,TGTGCCAGCAGCTCGGGGCCGGGGGAGGACATTCAGTACTTC